This T cell receptor (beta chain) was documented in a study of response to subunit inactivated influenza vaccine. Trimming pared 6 bases from V and 0 bases from J, leaving 13 bases between. CDR1 and CDR2 (germline): DFQATT, SNEGSKA (reference sequence). The CDR3 has 14 amino acids. With respect to this clonotype: Its matching antigen is unknown.

TCRdb called the RT-PCR reads again in MiXCR, with one record for every CDR3 protein. The data hold over 800,000 distinct CDR3 sequences, with less than 25% observed a single time. Study-wide points: Only a handful of new T cells, the authors suggested, are recruited with each seasonal influenza vaccination.

This rearrangement joins TRBV20-1 to TRBJ2-3; a weak D match, TRBD2 (6 bases). This TCR was recovered from a man aged 50 or older who received an inactivated influenza vaccine. The sample in question was PBMCs from blood, obtained less than 6 days after vaccination. The DNA of the CDR3 is TGCAGTGCCCCCCTGGGAGGAAGCACAGATACGCAGTATTTT. It specifies CSAPLGGSTDTQYF.